This TCR beta chain was identified during a study of Ad26.COV2.S vaccination and SARS-CoV-2 variants. On the study more broadly: Once or twice, 56 days apart, Ad26.COV2.S was delivered intramuscularly.

This clone was recorded once. The treatment denotes: around 19 received Ad26.COV2.S at low or high dose, single or two shots; about 5 received placebo; per-sample allocation not given. Day 63 after the first vaccine or placebo injection was the time point for sampling. The germline V gene has CDR1 MNHEY and CDR2 SMNVEV (reference sequence). Unmatched junction bases numbered 5, after V lost 4 bases and J lost 5 bases. This CDR3 is 14 amino acids long. Here immunoSEQ multiplex PCR was the method, and the copy in TCRdb shows in-frame clones only, minus some. Of approximately 240,000 clones listed, 85% to 90% are singletons.

This chain joins TRBV27 and TRBJ2-5; 9 positions match TRBD1. The receptor was isolated from a person aged 18-65 years who received the Ad26.COV2.S COVID-19 vaccine or a placebo. The sequences come from peripheral blood, collected in a trial of Ad26.COV2.S vaccine versus placebo. The CDR3 DNA sequence: TGTGCCAGCAGTTCGCGACAGGGGGAGGAGACCCAGTACTTC. Translated, it gives CASSSRQGEETQYF.